This T cell receptor (beta chain) emerged from a study of cytomegalovirus exposure and HLA in healthy donors. The CDR3 is 17 residues long. Germline CDR1 reads SEHNR; CDR2 reads FQNEAQ (reference sequence). V was clipped by 4 bases and J by 2 bases; unmatched bases: 10. Comment on this clone: Its antigen is unidentified.

General observations from the study: Using a false discovery rate of 0.05, a later analysis showed that 15,000 to 20,000 TCR beta sequences were associated with HLA alleles. When a later analysis compared HLA-associated TCR beta chains with equally common others, the HLA-associated chains turned out to be more clonally expanded and to have lower generation probabilities. Among TCR beta chains, those listed as cytomegalovirus-associated numbered over 150. A later analysis found most CMV-associated TCR beta chains apparently HLA-restricted.

The PCR used 60 Vbeta and 13 Jbeta primers. Profiled with immunoSEQ multiplex PCR; TCRdb holds only in-frame clones, not every one. The sample includes more than 150,000 clones, roughly 84% of them seen just once. The sample was PBMCs. V and J are TRBV7-9 and TRBJ1-4, with TRBD1 matching over 7 bases. This clonotype was obtained from a girl in the first two years of life in good health and CMV-seronegative. CDR3 nucleotide sequence: TGTGCCAGCAGCTCCCGAGTAAGGGACAGCACTAATGAAAAACTGTTTTTT. Protein: CASSSRVRDSTNEKLFF.